This T cell receptor (beta chain) appears in the sequencing data of a study of T cell repertoires in cytomegalovirus infection. This clonotype occurred many times. One entry per CDR3 protein results from TCRdb running MiXCR on the reads. The sample has about 740,000 distinct CDR3 sequences, roughly a third seen once. This CDR3 spans 15 amino acids. Germline V gene sequence: CDR1 SGHTA, CDR2 FQGNSA. Trimming took 5 bases from V and 3 from J, leaving 14 bases between them. The chain has TRBV7-2 and TRBJ1-5; D is uncertain. The specimen sequenced was PBMCs. The receptor was derived from a human donor in good health (CMV status not recorded). Some clones in this sample may be carry-over from other donors' samples. CDR3 in amino acids: CASSLPLPFNQPQHF. The CDR3, as DNA: TGTGCCAGCAGCCTTCCATTACCTTTCAATCAGCCCCAGCATTTT. The full variable domain, in which reference TRBV7-2 and TRBJ1-5 provide the parts outside the CDR3, is GAGVSQSPSNKVTEKGKDVELRCDPISGHTALYWYRQSLGQGLEFLIYFQGNSAPDKSGLPSDRFSAERTGGSVSTLTIQRTQQEDSAVYLCASSLPLPFNQPQHFGDGTRLSIL.